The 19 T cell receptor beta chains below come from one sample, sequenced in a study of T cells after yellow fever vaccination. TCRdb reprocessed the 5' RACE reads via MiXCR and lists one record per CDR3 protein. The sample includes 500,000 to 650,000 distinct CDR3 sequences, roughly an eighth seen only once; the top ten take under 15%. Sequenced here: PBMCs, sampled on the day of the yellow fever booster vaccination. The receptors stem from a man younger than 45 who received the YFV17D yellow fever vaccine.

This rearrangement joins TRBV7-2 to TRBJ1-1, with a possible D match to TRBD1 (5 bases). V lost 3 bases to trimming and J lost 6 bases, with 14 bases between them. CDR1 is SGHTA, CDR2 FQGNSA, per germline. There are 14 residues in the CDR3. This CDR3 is CASSLLLGEAEAFF. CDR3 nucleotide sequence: TGTGCCAGCAGCTTGCTTTTGGGGGAAGCTGAAGCTTTCTTT.

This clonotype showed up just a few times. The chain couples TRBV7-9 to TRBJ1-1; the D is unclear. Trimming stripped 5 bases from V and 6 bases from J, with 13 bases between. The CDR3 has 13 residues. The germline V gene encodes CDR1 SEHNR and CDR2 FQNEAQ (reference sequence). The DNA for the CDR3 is TGTGCCAGCAGCCCCACGGGTCGGGCTGAAGCTTTCTTT. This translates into CASSPTGRAEAFF.

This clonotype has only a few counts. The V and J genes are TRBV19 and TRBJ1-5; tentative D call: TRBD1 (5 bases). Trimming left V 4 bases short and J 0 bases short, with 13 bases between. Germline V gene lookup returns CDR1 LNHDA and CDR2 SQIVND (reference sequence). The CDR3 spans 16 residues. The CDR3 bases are TGTGCCAGTAGTACCACCCGACAGAGTAGCAATCAGCCCCAGCATTTT. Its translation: CASSTTRQSSNQPQHF. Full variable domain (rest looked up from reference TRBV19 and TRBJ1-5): DGGITQSPKYLFRKEGQNVTLSCEQNLNHDAMYWYRQDPGQGLRLIYYSQIVNDFQKGDIAEGYSVSREKKESFPLTVTSAQKNPTAFYLCASSTTRQSSNQPQHFGDGTRLSIL.

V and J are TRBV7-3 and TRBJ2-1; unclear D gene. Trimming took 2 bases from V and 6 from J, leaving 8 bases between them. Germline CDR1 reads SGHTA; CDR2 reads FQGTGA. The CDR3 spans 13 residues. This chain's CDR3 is CASSLEPTNEQFF. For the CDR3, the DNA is TGTGCCAGCAGCTTAGAACCGACCAATGAGCAGTTCTTC.

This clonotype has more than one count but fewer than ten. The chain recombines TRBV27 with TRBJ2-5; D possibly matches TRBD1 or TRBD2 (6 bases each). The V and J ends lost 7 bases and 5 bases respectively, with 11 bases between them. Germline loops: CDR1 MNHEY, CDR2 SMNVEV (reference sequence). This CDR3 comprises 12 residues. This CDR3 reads CASKGGVETQYF. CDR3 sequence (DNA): TGTGCCAGCAAGGGGGGAGTCGAGACCCAGTACTTC.

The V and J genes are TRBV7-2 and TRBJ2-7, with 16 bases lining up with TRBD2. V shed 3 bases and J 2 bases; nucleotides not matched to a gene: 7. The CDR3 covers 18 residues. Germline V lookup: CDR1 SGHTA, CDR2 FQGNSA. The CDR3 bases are TGTGCCAGCAGCTTGCGTCCCGGGACTAGCGGGAGGGCCTACGAGCAGTACTTC. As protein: CASSLRPGTSGRAYEQYF.

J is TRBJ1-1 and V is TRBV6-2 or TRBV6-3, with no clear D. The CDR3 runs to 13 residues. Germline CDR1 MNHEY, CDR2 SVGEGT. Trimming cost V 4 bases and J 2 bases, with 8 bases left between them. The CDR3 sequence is CASSFVGNTEAFF. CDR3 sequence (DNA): TGTGCCAGCAGTTTTGTGGGAAACACTGAAGCTTTCTTT.

DNA for the CDR3: TGCAGCGTTGAACCCTTTACAGACACCGGGGAGCTGTTTTTT. Residues: CSVEPFTDTGELFF. The chain uses TRBV29-1 and TRBJ2-2; D remains unclear. V lost 2 bases and J lost 3, with 10 bases in between. Germline V gives CDR1 SQVTM, CDR2 ANQGSEA. The CDR3 runs 14 residues.

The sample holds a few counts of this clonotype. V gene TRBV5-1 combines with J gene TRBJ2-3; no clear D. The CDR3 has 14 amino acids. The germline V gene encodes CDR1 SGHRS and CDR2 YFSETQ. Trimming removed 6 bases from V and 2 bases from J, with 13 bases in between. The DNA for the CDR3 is TGCGCCAGCACGAAGGGATTAAACACAGATACGCAGTATTTT. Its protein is CASTKGLNTDTQYF.

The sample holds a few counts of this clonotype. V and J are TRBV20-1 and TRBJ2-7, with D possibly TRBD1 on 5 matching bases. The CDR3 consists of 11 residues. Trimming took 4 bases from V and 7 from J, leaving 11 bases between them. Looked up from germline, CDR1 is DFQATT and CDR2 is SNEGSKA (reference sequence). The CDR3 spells CSAMGPTEQYF. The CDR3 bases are TGCAGTGCTATGGGGCCTACAGAGCAGTACTTC.

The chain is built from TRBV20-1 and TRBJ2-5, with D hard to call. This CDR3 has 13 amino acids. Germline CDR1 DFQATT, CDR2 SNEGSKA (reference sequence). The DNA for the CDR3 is TGCAGCGAGACACGGCCTGGGCAAGAGACCCAGTACTTC. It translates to CSETRPGQETQYF.

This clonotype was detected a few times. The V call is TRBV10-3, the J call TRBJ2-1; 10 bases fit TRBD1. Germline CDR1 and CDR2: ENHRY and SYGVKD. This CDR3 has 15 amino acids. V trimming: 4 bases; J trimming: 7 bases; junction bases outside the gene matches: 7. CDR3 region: CAISVPGQGKNEQFF. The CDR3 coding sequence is TGTGCCATCAGTGTGCCGGGACAGGGGAAAAATGAGCAGTTCTTC.

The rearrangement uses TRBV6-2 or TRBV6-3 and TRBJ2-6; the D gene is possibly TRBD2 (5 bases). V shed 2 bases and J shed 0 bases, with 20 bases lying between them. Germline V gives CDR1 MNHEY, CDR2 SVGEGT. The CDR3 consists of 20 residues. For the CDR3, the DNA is TGTGCCAGCAGTTACCGAGACCCCGGGAATACTTTCTCTGGGGCCAACGTCCTGACTTTC. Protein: CASSYRDPGNTFSGANVLTF.

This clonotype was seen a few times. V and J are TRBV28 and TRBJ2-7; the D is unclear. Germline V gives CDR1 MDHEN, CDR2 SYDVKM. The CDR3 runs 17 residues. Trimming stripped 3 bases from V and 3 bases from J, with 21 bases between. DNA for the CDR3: TGTGCCAGCAGTTTCCCTAGTGGGCAGTTCTCACGCTACGAGCAGTACTTC. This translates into CASSFPSGQFSRYEQYF.

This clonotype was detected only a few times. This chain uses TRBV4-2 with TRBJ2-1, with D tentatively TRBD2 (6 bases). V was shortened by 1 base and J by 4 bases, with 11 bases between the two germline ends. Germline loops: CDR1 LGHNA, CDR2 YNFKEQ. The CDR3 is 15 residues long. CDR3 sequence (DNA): TGTGCCAGCAGCCAAGGGACTAAGCTTTACAATGAGCAGTTCTTC. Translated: CASSQGTKLYNEQFF.

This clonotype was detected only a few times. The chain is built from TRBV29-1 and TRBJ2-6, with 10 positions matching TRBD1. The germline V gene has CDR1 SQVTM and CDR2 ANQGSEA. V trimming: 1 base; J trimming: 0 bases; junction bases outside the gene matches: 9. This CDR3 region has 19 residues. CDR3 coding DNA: TGCAGCGTTGAAGCTCTTGGGACAGGGGAAATCTCTGGGGCCAACGTCCTGACTTTC. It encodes CSVEALGTGEISGANVLTF.

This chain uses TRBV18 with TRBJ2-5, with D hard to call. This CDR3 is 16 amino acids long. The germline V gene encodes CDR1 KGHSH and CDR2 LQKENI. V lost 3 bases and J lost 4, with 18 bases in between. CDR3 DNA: TGTGCCAGCTCACCGTCTCACCTTAAAGCCATAGAGACCCAGTACTTC. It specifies CASSPSHLKAIETQYF.

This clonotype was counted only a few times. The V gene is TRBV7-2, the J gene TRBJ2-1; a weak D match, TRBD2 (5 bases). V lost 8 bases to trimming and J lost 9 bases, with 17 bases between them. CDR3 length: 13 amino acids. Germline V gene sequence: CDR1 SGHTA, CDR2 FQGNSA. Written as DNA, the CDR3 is TGTGCCAGCGGAGGACGGCCGGGTAGTGAGCAGTTCTTC. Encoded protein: CASGGRPGSEQFF.

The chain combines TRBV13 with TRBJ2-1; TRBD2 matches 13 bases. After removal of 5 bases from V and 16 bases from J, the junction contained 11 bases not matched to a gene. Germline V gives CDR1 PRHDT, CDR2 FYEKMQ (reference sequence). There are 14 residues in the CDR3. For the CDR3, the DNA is TGTGCCAGCAGCCCAGGGACTAGCGGGACCCAACATTTCTTC. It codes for CASSPGTSGTQHFF.